This T cell receptor beta chain emerged from a study of T cells after yellow fever vaccination. This clonotype was seen a handful of times. Antigen: not known. Study outcomes and limitations: Clones from primary vaccination mostly reappeared after the booster (about 97% CD4, approximately 88% CD8).

Trimming removed 7 bases at V and 2 bases at J, with 21 bases between. The germline V gene encodes CDR1 SQVTM and CDR2 ANQGSEA. The CDR3 contains 15 residues. Researchers made TCR cDNA using 5'RACE template switching, and this step added a universal primer site and UMIs. TCRdb re-called the 5' RACE reads through MiXCR, storing one row per CDR3 protein. The sample shows around 530,000 distinct CDR3 sequences, approximately 16% of them seen only once. This clonotype was sampled from a man in his late teens or twenties who received the YFV17D yellow fever vaccine. The V call is TRBV29-1, the J call TRBJ2-7; D is possibly TRBD1 (8 bases). This specimen consisted of PBMCs, obtained 4 to 6 days after the first yellow fever vaccination. The CDR3 protein is CSASLGTGGAYEQYF. The CDR3 nucleotides read TGCAGCGCATCCTTAGGTACAGGGGGGGCCTACGAGCAGTACTTC.